This passage covers 10 T cell receptor beta chains from one sample sequenced in a study of cytomegalovirus exposure and HLA in healthy donors. Primers: 60 Vbeta forward and 13 Jbeta reverse. The repertoire was sequenced with immunoSEQ multiplex PCR; TCRdb's copy has only in-frame clones and lacks some. The sample lists around 200,000 clones, approximately 80% occurring once. Sample: PBMCs. These receptors were collected from a girl aged 2 to 10 in good health and CMV-seropositive.

The chain recombines TRBV6-4 with TRBJ2-4; tentatively, D is TRBD2 (5 bases). Germline V lookup: CDR1 MRHNA, CDR2 SNTAGT. The CDR3 spans 14 residues. V lost 2 bases to trimming and J lost 2 bases, with 7 bases between them. CDR3: CASSDTGSKNIQYF. The CDR3 DNA sequence: TGTGCCAGCAGTGACACGGGGTCCAAAAACATTCAGTACTTC.

The V gene is TRBV5-1, the J gene TRBJ2-2, with a weak D call TRBD1 (5 bases). From germline, CDR1 is SGHRS and CDR2 YFSETQ. The CDR3 is made up of 14 amino acids. Trimming removed 3 bases from V and 6 bases from J, with 12 bases in between. The CDR3 DNA reads TGCGCCAGCAGCTGGGGCGGCGCCGCCGGGGAGCTGTTTTTT. Its translation is CASSWGGAAGELFF.

The chain carries TRBV2 and TRBJ1-1; D unclear. The V and J ends lost 4 bases and 2 bases respectively, with 11 bases between them. Germline CDR1 reads SNHLY; CDR2 reads FYNNEI. The CDR3 totals 14 residues. Here the CDR3 DNA reads TGTGCCAGCAGTGGCCTAAGAGGAAACACTGAAGCTTTCTTT. Translation gives CASSGLRGNTEAFF.

The chain has TRBV5-4 and TRBJ2-7; D is uncertain. V lost 1 base, J lost 4 bases, and 12 bases lay in between. Germline loops: CDR1 SGHNT, CDR2 YYREEE (reference sequence). The CDR3 runs 14 residues. The CDR3 DNA reads TGTGCCAGCAGCTTGAGGCAGGCGCCTTACGAGCAGTACTTC. This translates into CASSLRQAPYEQYF.

J is TRBJ2-7 and V is TRBV6-1, with TRBD1 matching 9 bases. Germline values: CDR1 MNHNS, CDR2 SASEGT. The CDR3 is made up of 14 amino acids. The junction had 5 bases not matched to a gene; V was cut back by 3 bases and J by 5 bases. The CDR3 DNA reads as TGTGCCAGCAGTGACGGGGGACAGGGACACGAGCAGTACTTC. Encoded protein: CASSDGGQGHEQYF.

V and J are TRBV9 and TRBJ2-3; maybe TRBD1 (5 bases). Germline-derived CDR1 and CDR2 are SGDLS and YYNGEE. This CDR3 is 14 amino acids long. Between the trimmed V and J ends, which lost 3 bases and 5 bases, there was a span of 13 bases. CDR3 residues: CASSDKSRGDTQYF. CDR3 bases: TGTGCCAGCAGCGATAAATCAAGGGGAGATACGCAGTATTTT.

CDR3 DNA: TGTGCCAGTAGTATCCTCAGCGGGATGAACACCGGGGAGCTGTTTTTT. Protein sequence: CASSILSGMNTGELFF. This sequence joins TRBV19 and TRBJ2-2; 7 bases are a match to TRBD2. The CDR3 is made up of 16 amino acids. Germline assignment: CDR1 LNHDA and CDR2 SQIVND (reference sequence). The V gene end was trimmed by 3 bases and the J gene end by 1 base; junction bases not matched to a gene: 5.

The chain employs TRBV29-1 and TRBJ2-1, with 11 bases identical to TRBD2. Trimming took 6 bases from V and 15 from J; bases not matched to a gene: 7. The CDR3 has 11 amino acids. Germline CDR1 is SQVTM and CDR2 is ANQGSEA. CDR3 protein: CSVGTSGSLFF. In DNA form, the CDR3 reads TGCAGCGTCGGAACTAGCGGGAGTTTGTTCTTC.

The CDR3, as DNA: TGCGCCAGCAGCCAGCAGGGTTTGGGTGAAAAACTGTTTTTT. Translated, it gives CASSQQGLGEKLFF. This sequence joins TRBV4-1 and TRBJ1-4; D perhaps matches TRBD1 (5 bases). CDR1 is MGHRA and CDR2 is YSYEKL in the germline V gene. The V end was cut by 3 bases, the J end by 7 bases, with 12 bases between. This CDR3 region has 14 residues.

V and J are TRBV6-5 and TRBJ2-3; D is ambiguous. Trimming left V 5 bases short and J 5 bases short, with 11 bases between. The CDR3 spans 13 residues. Per the germline V gene, CDR1 is MNHEY and CDR2 is SVGAGI. CDR3 sequence (DNA): TGTGCCAGCAGTACTGGGTCAGGAGATACGCAGTATTTT. Encoded protein: CASSTGSGDTQYF.